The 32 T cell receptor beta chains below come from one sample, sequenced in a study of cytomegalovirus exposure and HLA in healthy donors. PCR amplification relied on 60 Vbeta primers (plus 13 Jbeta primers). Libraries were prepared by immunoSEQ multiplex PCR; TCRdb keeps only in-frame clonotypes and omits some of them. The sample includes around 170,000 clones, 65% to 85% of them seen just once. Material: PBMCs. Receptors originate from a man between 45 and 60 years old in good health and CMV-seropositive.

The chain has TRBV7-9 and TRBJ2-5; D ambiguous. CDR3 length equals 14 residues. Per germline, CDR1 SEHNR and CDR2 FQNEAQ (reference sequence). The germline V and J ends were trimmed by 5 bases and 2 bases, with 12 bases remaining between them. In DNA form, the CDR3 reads TGTGCCAGCAGCCCGCGGCGTGAGCAAGAGACCCAGTACTTC. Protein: CASSPRREQETQYF.

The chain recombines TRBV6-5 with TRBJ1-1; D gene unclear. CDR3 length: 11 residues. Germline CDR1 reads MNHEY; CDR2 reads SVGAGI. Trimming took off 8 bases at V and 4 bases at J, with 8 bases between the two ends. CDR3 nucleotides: TGTGCCAGCGGGGAGGGCACTGAAGCTTTCTTT. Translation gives CASGEGTEAFF.

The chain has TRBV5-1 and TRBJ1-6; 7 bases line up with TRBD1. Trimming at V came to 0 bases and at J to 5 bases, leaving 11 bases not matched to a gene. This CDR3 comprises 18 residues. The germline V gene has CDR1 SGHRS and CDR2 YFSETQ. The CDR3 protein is CASSLAPQQGNDNSPLHF. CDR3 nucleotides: TGCGCCAGCAGCTTGGCCCCCCAACAGGGGAATGATAATTCACCCCTCCACTTT.

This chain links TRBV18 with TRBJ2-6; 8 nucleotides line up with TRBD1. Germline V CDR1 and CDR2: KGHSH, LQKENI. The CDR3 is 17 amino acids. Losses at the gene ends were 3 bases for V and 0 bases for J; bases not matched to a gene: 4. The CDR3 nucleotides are TGTGCCAGCTCACCGAGGACAGGGAGCTCTGGGGCCAACGTCCTGACTTTC. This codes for CASSPRTGSSGANVLTF.

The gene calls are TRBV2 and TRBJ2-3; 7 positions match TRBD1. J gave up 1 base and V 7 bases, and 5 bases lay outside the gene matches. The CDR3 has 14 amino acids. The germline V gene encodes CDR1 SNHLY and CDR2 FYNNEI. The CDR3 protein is CASTQTGGTDTQYF. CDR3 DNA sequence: TGTGCCAGCACCCAAACAGGGGGCACAGATACGCAGTATTTT.

CDR3 coding DNA: TGTGCCAGTGGGGACTTTAACAATGAGCAGTTCTTC. Protein product: CASGDFNNEQFF. The rearrangement uses TRBV28 and TRBJ2-1, with D possibly being TRBD2 (6 bases). Trimming removed 9 bases from V and 5 bases from J, with 11 bases in between. The V gene's germline CDR1 is MDHEN and CDR2 SYDVKM. The CDR3 covers 12 residues.

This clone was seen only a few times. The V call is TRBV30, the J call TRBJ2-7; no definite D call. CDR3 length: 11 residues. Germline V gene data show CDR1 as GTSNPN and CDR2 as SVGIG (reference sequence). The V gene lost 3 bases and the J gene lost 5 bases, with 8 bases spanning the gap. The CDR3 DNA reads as TGTGCCTGGAGCTTCCAGAACGAGCAGTACTTC. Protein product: CAWSFQNEQYF.

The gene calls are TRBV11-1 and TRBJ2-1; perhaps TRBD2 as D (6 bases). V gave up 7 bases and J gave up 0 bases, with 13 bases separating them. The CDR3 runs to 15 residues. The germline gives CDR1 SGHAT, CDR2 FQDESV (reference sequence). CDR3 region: CASNRGISSYNEQFF. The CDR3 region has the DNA TGTGCCAGCAACCGCGGGATCAGCTCCTACAATGAGCAGTTCTTC.

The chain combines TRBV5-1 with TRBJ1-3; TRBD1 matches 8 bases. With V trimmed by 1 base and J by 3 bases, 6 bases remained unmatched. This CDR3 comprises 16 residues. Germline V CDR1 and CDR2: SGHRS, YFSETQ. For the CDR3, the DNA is TGCGCCAGCAGCTTGACAGGGGGACAAATTGGAAACACCATATATTTT. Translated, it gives CASSLTGGQIGNTIYF.

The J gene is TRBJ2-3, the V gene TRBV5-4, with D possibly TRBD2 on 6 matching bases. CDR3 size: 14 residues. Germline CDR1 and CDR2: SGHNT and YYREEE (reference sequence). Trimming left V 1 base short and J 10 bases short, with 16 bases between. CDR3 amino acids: CASSLWAGTEAQYF. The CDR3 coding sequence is TGTGCCAGCAGCTTGTGGGCGGGAACGGAGGCGCAGTATTTT.

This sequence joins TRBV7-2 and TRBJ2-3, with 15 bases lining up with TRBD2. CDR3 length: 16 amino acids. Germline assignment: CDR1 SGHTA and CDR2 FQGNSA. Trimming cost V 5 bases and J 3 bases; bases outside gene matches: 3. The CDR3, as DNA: TGTGCCAGCAGCGGGACTAGCGGGAGGTCTACAGATACGCAGTATTTT. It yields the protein CASSGTSGRSTDTQYF.

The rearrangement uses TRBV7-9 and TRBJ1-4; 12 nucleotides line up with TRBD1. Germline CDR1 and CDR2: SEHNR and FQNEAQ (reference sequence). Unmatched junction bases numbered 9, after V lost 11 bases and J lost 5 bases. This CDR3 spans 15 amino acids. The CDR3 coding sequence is TGTGCCTGGGATGGGACAGGGGGCACGAATGAAAAACTGTTTTTT. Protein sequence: CAWDGTGGTNEKLFF.

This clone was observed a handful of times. The DNA of the CDR3 is TGCAGTGCTAGCCCGAACAATGGCTACACCTTC. Its protein is CSASPNNGYTF. This sequence joins TRBV20-1 and TRBJ1-2; no reliable D call. The CDR3 totals 11 residues. V was clipped by 3 bases and J by 6 bases, with 8 bases between them. Germline V gene data show CDR1 as DFQATT and CDR2 as SNEGSKA (reference sequence).

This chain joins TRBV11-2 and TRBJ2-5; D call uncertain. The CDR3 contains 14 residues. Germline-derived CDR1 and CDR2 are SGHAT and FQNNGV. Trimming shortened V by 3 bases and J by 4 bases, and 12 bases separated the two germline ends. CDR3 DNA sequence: TGTGCCAGCAGCTTTAACCCTAGTGGAGAGACCCAGTACTTC. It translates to CASSFNPSGETQYF.

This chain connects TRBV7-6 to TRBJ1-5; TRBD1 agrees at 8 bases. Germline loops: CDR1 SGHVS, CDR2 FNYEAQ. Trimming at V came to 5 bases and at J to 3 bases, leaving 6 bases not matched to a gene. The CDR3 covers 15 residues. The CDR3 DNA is TGTGCCAGCAGCCCTAACAGGGGGGACAATCAGCCCCAGCATTTT. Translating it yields CASSPNRGDNQPQHF.

The CDR3 DNA reads TGCGCCAGCAGCCTAGACAGGGAAACCTACGAGCAGTACTTC. Translation: CASSLDRETYEQYF. The V and J genes are TRBV5-1 and TRBJ2-7; 7 nucleotides match TRBD1. The germline CDR1 and CDR2 sequences are SGHRS and YFSETQ. The V gene end was trimmed by 4 bases and the J gene end by 2 bases; junction bases not matched to a gene: 6. The CDR3 is made up of 14 amino acids.

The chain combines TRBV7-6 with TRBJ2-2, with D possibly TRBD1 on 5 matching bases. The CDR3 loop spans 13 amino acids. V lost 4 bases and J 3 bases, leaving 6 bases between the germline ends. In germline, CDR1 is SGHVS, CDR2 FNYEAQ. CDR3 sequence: CASSSQDTGELFF. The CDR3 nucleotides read TGTGCCAGCAGCTCACAGGACACCGGGGAGCTGTTTTTT.

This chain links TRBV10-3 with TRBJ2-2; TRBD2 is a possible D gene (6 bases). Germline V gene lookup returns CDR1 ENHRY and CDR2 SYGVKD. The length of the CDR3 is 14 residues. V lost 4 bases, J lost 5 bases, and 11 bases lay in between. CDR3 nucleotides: TGTGCCATCAGTGCGCTAGCGCTTACCGGGGAGCTGTTTTTT. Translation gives CAISALALTGELFF.

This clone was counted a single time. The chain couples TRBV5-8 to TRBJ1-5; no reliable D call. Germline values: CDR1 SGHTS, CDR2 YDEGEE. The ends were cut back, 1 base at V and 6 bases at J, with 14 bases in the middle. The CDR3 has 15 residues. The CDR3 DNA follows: TGTGCCAGCAGCTTGTATCTGGTTATGGCTCAGCCCCAGCATTTT. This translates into CASSLYLVMAQPQHF. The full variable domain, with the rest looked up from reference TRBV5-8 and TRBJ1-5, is EAGVTQSPTHLIKTRGQQATLRCSPISGHTSVYWYQQALGLGLQFLLWYDEGEERNRGNFPPRFSGRQFPNYSSELNVNALELEDSALYLCASSLYLVMAQPQHFGDGTRLSIL.

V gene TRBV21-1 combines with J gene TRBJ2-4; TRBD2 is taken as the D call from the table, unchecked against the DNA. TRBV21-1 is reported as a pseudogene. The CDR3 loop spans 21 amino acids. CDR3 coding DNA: TGTGCCAGCAGCAACATCCTCTACCTAGCGGGGAGACTCCTAGCCAAAAACATTCAGTACTTC. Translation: CASSNILYLAGRLLAKNIQYF.

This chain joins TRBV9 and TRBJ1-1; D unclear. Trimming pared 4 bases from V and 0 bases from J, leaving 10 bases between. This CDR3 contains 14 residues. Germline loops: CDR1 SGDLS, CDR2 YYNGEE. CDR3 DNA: TGTGCCAGCAGCCCCAACATTATGAACACTGAAGCTTTCTTT. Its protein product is CASSPNIMNTEAFF.

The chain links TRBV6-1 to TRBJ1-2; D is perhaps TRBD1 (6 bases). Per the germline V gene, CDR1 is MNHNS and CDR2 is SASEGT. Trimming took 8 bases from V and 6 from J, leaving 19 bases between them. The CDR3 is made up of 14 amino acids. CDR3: CASLSGGSPHGYTF. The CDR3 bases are TGTGCCAGCCTATCGGGGGGCAGTCCCCATGGCTACACCTTC.

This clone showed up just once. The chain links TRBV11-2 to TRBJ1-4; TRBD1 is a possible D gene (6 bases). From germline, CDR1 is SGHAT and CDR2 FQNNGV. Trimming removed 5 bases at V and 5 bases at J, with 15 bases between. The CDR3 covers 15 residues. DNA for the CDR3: TGTGCCAGCAGCAAGCGACAGGTATCAAATGAAAAACTGTTTTTT. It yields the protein CASSKRQVSNEKLFF.

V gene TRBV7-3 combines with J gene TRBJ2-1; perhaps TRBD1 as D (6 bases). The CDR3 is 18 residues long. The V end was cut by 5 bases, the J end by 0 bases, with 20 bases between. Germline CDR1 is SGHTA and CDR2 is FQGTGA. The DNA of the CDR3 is TGTGCCAGCAGCCGCGGGCCACGGGACATAAGCTCCTACAATGAGCAGTTCTTC. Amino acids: CASSRGPRDISSYNEQFF.

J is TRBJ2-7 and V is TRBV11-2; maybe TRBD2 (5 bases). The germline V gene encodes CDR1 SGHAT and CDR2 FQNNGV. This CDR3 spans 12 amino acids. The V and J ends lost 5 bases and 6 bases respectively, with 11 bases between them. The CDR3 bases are TGTGCCAGCAGCCCCCGGGATTTCGAGCAGTACTTC. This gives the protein CASSPRDFEQYF.

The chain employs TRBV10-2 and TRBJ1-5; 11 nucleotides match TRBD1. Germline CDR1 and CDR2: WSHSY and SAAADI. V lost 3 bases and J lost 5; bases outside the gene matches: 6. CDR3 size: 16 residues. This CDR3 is CASSDEGQGGYQPQHF. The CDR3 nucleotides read TGCGCCAGCAGTGACGAGGGACAGGGGGGATATCAGCCCCAGCATTTT.

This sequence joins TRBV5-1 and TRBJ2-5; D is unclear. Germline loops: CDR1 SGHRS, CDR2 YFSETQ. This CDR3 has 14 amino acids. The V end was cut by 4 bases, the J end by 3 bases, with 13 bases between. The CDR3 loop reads CASSPNVGEETQYF. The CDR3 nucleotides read TGCGCCAGCAGCCCAAACGTGGGCGAAGAGACCCAGTACTTC.

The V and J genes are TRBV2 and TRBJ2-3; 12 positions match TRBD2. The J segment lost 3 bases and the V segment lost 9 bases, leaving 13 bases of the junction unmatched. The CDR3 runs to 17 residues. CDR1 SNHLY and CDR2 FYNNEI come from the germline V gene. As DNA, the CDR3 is TGTGCCAGTCAAACCGGAGGACTAGCGGGGAGGACAGATACGCAGTATTTT. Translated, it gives CASQTGGLAGRTDTQYF. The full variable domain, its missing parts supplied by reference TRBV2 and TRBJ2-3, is EPEVTQTPSHQVTQMGQEVILRCVPISNHLYFYWYRQILGQKVEFLVSFYNNEISEKSEIFDDQFSVERPDGSNFTLKIRSTKLEDSAMYFCASQTGGLAGRTDTQYFGPGTRLTVL.

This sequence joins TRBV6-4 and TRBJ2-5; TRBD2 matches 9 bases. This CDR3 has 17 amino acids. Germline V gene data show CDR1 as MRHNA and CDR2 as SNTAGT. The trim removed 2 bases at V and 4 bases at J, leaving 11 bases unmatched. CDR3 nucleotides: TGTGCCAGCAGTGACCCGAGGGGCGGGGGGGCCGGAGAGACCCAGTACTTC. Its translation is CASSDPRGGGAGETQYF.

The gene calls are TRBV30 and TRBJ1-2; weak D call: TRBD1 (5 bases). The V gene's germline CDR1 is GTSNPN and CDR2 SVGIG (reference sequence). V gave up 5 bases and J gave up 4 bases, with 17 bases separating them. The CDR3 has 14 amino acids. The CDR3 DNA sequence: TGTGCCTGGCTTTCGGGCGGGGCAGTCTATGGCTACACCTTC. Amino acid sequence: CAWLSGGAVYGYTF.

The CDR3, as DNA: TGCGCCAGCAGCCCTACTGGGGCTCGGGATTCACCCCTCCACTTT. It is translated as CASSPTGARDSPLHF. The rearrangement uses TRBV5-1 and TRBJ1-6, with D possibly being TRBD1 (5 bases). The CDR3 loop spans 15 amino acids. With 4 bases removed from V and 8 bases from J, the gap between germline ends came to 16 bases. In germline, CDR1 is SGHRS, CDR2 YFSETQ.

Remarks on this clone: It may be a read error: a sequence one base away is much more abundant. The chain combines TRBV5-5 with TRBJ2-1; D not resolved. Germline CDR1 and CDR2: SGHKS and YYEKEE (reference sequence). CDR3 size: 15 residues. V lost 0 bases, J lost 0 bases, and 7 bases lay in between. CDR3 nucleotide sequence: TGTGCCAGCAGCTTGGGGTGGAGCTCCTACAATGAGCAGTTCTTC. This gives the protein CASSLGWSSYNEQFF.